This is a list of T cell receptor beta chains from one sample in a study of cytomegalovirus exposure and HLA in healthy donors. Measured with immunoSEQ multiplex PCR; TCRdb has only the in-frame clones, and not every one. Counted here are approximately 190,000 clones, 75% to 90% occurring once; the ten biggest clones make up approximately 2.4%. Material: PBMCs. These receptors all come from a woman in her fifties or sixties in good health and CMV-seropositive. CDR3s leave out the opening cysteine and the closing phenylalanine or tryptophan.

length	J	V	CDR3
12	TRBJ2-3	TRBV7-3	ASSLNPSTDTQY
11	TRBJ1-2	TRBV6-1	ASRETGIYGYT
13	TRBJ2-3	TRBV4-1	ASSQWTGGTDTQY
13	TRBJ1-3	TRBV6-6	ASSSTGTFGNTIY
13	TRBJ2-3	TRBV30	AWSRASGLTDTQY
13	TRBJ2-3	TRBV7-2	ASSPNGQSTDTQY
12	TRBJ1-2	TRBV7-8	ASSLRDRNYGYT
11	TRBJ2-1	TRBV7-8	ASSWTVYNEQF
13	TRBJ2-3	TRBV7-2	ASSLDGGAGDTQY
13	TRBJ2-7	TRBV10-2	ASWWGSGGAYEQY
18	TRBJ2-3	TRBV28	ASSLWGHIGTNYRTDTQY
13	TRBJ1-1	TRBV6-5	ASSRDRGRSTEAF
15	TRBJ2-7	TRBV5-1	ASSPGGGGQGVGEQY
12	TRBJ2-7	TRBV5-4	ASSFDGGGYEQY
13	TRBJ1-3	TRBV28	ASKPRQFSGNTMY
11	TRBJ1-1	TRBV7-9	ASRPTGIGEAF
11	TRBJ1-1	TRBV7-9	ASSGRGNTEAF
15	TRBJ2-1	TRBV18	ASSLGLAGGPGNEQF
15	TRBJ2-5	TRBV7-2	ASSLETSGGLQETQY
13	TRBJ2-1	TRBV7-6	ASSQPGQGYNEQF
12	TRBJ2-2	TRBV7-8	ASSSDRNTGELF
12	TRBJ2-1	TRBV19	ASSSGLDYNEQF
15	TRBJ2-5	TRBV4-1	ASSRGGLAGGQETQY
11	TRBJ2-7	TRBV28	ASSLYRAYEQY
13	TRBJ1-1	TRBV5-4	ASSPQGTMNTEAF
13	TRBJ1-4	TRBV9	ASSPTGAQDEKLF
15	TRBJ2-1	TRBV6-4	ASSERKGQGKYNEQF
11	TRBJ1-2	TRBV7-9	ASSLGTMDGYT
12	TRBJ2-7	TRBV27	ASSLAGARYEQY
14	TRBJ2-4	TRBV5-1	ASSLVPGGGKNIQY
14	TRBJ2-1	TRBV9	ASTLSGGPGAQGQF
10	TRBJ1-1	TRBV6-6	ASNNRDTEAF
14	TRBJ1-4	TRBV14	ASSQVGQGKDEKLF
13	TRBJ2-1	TRBV6-5	ASSYSGGPYNEQF
10	TRBJ1-4	TRBV25-1	ASGIGGEKLF
12	TRBJ1-5	TRBV5-8	ASSLAAANQPQH
14	TRBJ1-2	TRBV6-5	ASSYSSGTGVYGYT
12	TRBJ2-1	TRBV7-2	ASSLTGSYNEQF
13	TRBJ1-2	TRBV6-1	ASSVRTGGPYGYT
11	TRBJ1-5	TRBV6-6	ASSYDGNQPQH
14	TRBJ2-1	TRBV4-2	ASSQDPSSGNNEQF
17	TRBJ2-2	TRBV7-8	ASSSRPGTSGGGTGELF
13	TRBJ1-5	TRBV25-1	ASSDQGMGNQPQH
11	TRBJ2-7	TRBV4-1	ASSQRTGREQY
16	TRBJ2-7	TRBV5-4	ASSPPGTSGGAAYEQY
11	TRBJ1-2	TRBV5-8	ASSLEGRDGYT
10	TRBJ1-3	TRBV2	ASMGSGNTIY
13	TRBJ2-7	TRBV5-6	ASSWTGYRSYEQY
12	TRBJ1-2	TRBV6-6	ASTVLGQGYGYT
13	TRBJ2-1	TRBV13	ASSLVSGSGGEQF
12	TRBJ2-2	TRBV2	ASLDRGNTGELF
12	TRBJ1-3	TRBV27	ASWDRGRGNTIY
12	TRBJ2-1	TRBV6-1	ASSPASSYNEQF
12	TRBJ1-1	TRBV10-3	AISESMGSTEAF